This section outlines one T cell receptor (beta chain) sequence together with its context. Its cognate antigen is unknown. V was cut by 4 bases and J by 4 bases, with 17 bases left in between. Looked up from germline, CDR1 is SNHLY and CDR2 is FYNNEI. The CDR3 spans 17 residues. The data derive from a study of cytomegalovirus exposure and HLA in healthy donors. Findings of the study overall: Most sequenced TCRs were rare (though some public TCRs occurred in many donors).

This PCR relied on a set of 60 Vbeta primers and 13 Jbeta primers. The method was immunoSEQ multiplex PCR; TCRdb's version includes in-frame clones alone and lacks a portion of them. This listing includes 110,000 to 150,000 clones. The sequenced sample consisted of PBMCs. This clonotype was sampled from a man aged 40-49 years in good health and CMV-seronegative. The chain combines TRBV2 with TRBJ2-6; the D gene is possibly TRBD1 (7 bases). The CDR3, as DNA: TGTGCCAGCAGTGCCTTGTCAGGGGGGCGCGGGGCCAACGTCCTGACTTTC. Its translation: CASSALSGGRGANVLTF.